The TCR beta chain under discussion was sequenced for a study of beta chain features in type 1 diabetes. Study in general: Across the samples, around 110,000,000 sorted cells were examined in total.

This CDR3 region has 11 residues. V lost 3 bases, J lost 4 bases, and 4 bases lay in between. From germline, CDR1 is MDHEN and CDR2 SYDVKM. Comment on this clone: The antigen remains unidentified. The same CDR3 is also encoded by other DNA sequences in this sample.

The investigators reverse transcribed all of the isolated RNA, so they sequenced expressed TCRB transcripts. Data came from immunoSEQ multiplex PCR; TCRdb stores just in-frame clones and leaves some out. Of 600,000 to 650,000 clones in the sample, 15% to 17% were seen once. Study-level points and caveats: Amplification by PCR could prefer shorter templates, with the same effect in patients and controls.

This TCR came from a man younger than 30 in good health. The V and J genes are TRBV28 and TRBJ2-7; D unresolved. Specimen: naive CD4+ T cells from blood. CDR3 in DNA: TGTGCCAGCAGTTTGAATTACGAGCAGTACTTC. Translation gives CASSLNYEQYF.